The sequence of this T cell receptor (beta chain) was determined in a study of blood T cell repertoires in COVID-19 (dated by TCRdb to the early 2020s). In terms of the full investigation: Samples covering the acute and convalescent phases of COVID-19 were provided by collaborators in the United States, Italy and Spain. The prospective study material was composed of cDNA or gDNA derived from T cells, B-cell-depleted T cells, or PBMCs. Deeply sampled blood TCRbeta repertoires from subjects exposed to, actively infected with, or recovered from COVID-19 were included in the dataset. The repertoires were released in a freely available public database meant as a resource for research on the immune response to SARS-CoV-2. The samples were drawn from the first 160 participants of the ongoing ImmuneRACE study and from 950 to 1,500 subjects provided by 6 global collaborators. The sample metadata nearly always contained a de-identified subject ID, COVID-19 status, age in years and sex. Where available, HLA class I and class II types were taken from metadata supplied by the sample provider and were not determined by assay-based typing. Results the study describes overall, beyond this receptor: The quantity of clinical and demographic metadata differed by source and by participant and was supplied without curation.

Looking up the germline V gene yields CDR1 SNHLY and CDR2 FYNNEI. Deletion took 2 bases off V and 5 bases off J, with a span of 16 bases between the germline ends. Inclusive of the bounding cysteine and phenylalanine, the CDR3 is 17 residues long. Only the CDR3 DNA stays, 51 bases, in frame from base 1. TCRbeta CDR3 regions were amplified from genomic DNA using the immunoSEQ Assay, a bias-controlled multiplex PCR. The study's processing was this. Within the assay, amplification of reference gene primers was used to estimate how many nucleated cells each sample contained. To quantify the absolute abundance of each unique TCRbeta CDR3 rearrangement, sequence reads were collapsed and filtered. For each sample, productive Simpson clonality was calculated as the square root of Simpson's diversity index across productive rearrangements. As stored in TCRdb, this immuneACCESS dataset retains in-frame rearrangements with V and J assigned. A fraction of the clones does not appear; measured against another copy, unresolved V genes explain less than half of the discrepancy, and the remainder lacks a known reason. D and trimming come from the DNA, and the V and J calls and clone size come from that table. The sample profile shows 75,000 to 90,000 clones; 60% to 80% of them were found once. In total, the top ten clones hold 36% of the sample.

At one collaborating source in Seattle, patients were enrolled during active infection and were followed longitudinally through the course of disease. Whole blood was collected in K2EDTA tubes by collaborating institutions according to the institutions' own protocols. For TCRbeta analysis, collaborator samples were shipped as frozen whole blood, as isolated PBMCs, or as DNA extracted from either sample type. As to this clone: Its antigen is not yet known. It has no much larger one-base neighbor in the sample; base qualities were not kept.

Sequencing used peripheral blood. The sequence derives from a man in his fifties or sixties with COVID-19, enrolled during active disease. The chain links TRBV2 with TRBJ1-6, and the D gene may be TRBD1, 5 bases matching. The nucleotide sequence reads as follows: TGTGCCAGCAGTGAAAACTGGGATCGGGGGGATAATTCACCCCTCCACTTT. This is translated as CASSENWDRGDNSPLHF.